These 30 T cell receptor beta chains were all obtained from the same sample, sequenced in a study of cytomegalovirus exposure and HLA in healthy donors. The PCR employed 60 Vbeta primers together with 13 Jbeta primers. The data were produced by immunoSEQ multiplex PCR, yet TCRdb's version contains in-frame clones alone and is incomplete. This sample's table has 120,000 to 150,000 clones. Specimen: PBMCs. Source of these receptors: a woman younger than 30 in good health and CMV-seronegative.

The gene calls are TRBV7-9 and TRBJ1-6; a weak D match, TRBD1 (5 bases). This CDR3 has 18 residues. Germline-derived CDR1 and CDR2 are SEHNR and FQNEAQ (reference sequence). V lost 1 base and J lost 0, with 13 bases in between. The CDR3 is CASSLVGHPSSYNSPLHF. In nucleotides, the CDR3 is TGTGCCAGCAGCTTAGTCGGACACCCGAGCTCCTATAATTCACCCCTCCACTTT.

The chain is built from TRBV18 and TRBJ1-2; 8 nucleotides match TRBD1. V gave up 1 base and J gave up 5 bases; unmatched junction bases: 6. The CDR3 loop spans 15 amino acids. Germline CDR1 is KGHSH and CDR2 is LQKENI. CDR3 amino acids: CASSPQAGGGYGYTF. The DNA for the CDR3 is TGTGCCAGCTCACCACAGGCAGGGGGCGGATATGGCTACACCTTC.

The J gene is TRBJ2-3, the V gene TRBV18, with 9 bases fitting TRBD2. CDR3 length: 16 residues. Looked up from germline, CDR1 is KGHSH and CDR2 is LQKENI. V shed 4 bases and J 0 bases; nucleotides not matched to a gene: 5. In DNA, the CDR3 is TGTGCCAGCTCACATATTAGCGGGGGTAGCACAGATACGCAGTATTTT. Translated: CASSHISGGSTDTQYF.

The chain uses TRBV28 and TRBJ1-2, with 11 positions matching TRBD1. Trimming took 6 bases from V and 4 from J; bases not matched to a gene: 7. CDR3 length: 15 residues. The germline gives CDR1 MDHEN, CDR2 SYDVKM. The CDR3 region is CASRQTGTGGYGYTF. The CDR3 nucleotides are TGTGCCAGCAGACAAACCGGGACAGGGGGCTATGGCTACACCTTC.

The CDR3 DNA sequence: TGTGCCAGCAGCGTAATTTCGGGGGGGGAGCTGTTTTTT. This translates into CASSVISGGELFF. The chain recombines TRBV9 with TRBJ2-2; D is possibly TRBD2 (5 bases). The V gene's germline CDR1 is SGDLS and CDR2 YYNGEE. Trimming shortened V by 1 base and J by 8 bases, and 9 bases separated the two germline ends. This CDR3 contains 13 residues.

V usage is TRBV13 and J usage is TRBJ2-3, with D unclear. The CDR3 is 14 amino acids. V lost 3 bases and J lost 4, with 11 bases in between. CDR1 PRHDT and CDR2 FYEKMQ come from the germline V gene (reference sequence). DNA for the CDR3: TGTGCCAGCAGCTTGGCCCCTAGGTCAGATACGCAGTATTTT. Its translation is CASSLAPRSDTQYF.

The chain couples TRBV28 to TRBJ1-2; 9 nucleotides line up with TRBD1. This CDR3 spans 13 amino acids. Germline V gene sequence: CDR1 MDHEN, CDR2 SYDVKM. Trimming removed 6 bases from V and 5 bases from J; junction bases left unmatched: 4. In DNA form, the CDR3 reads TGTGCCAGCAGCACAGGGGGCGAGTATGGCTACACCTTC. As protein: CASSTGGEYGYTF.

This rearrangement joins TRBV5-1 to TRBJ2-3; 7 nucleotides match TRBD1. The germline gives CDR1 SGHRS, CDR2 YFSETQ. The length of the CDR3 is 15 residues. Unmatched junction bases numbered 6, after V lost 4 bases and J lost 1 base. In nucleotides, the CDR3 is TGCGCCAGCAGCATCACAGGGGACCGCACAGATACGCAGTATTTT. Amino acids: CASSITGDRTDTQYF.

The chain has TRBV6-1 and TRBJ2-7; D possibly corresponds to TRBD2 (5 bases). CDR1 MNHNS and CDR2 SASEGT come from the germline V gene. V gave up 6 bases and J gave up 7 bases, with 13 bases separating them. CDR3 length: 12 amino acids. The CDR3 loop is CASSHERGEQYF. The CDR3 DNA follows: TGTGCCAGCAGCCACGAACGCGGGGAGCAGTACTTC.

The chain uses TRBV5-1 and TRBJ1-1; 8 bases fit TRBD1. This CDR3 is built from 17 residues. Germline-derived CDR1 and CDR2 are SGHRS and YFSETQ. V was pared by 3 bases and J by 0 bases, with 10 bases of the junction left unmatched. The DNA of the CDR3 is TGCGCCAGCAGCTCACGACAGGGGTCCAACATGAACACTGAAGCTTTCTTT. This translates into CASSSRQGSNMNTEAFF.

The V gene is TRBV29-1, the J gene TRBJ1-5; perhaps TRBD1 as D (5 bases). Germline loops: CDR1 SQVTM, CDR2 ANQGSEA. This CDR3 spans 13 amino acids. Trimming removed 4 bases at V and 5 bases at J, with 12 bases between. CDR3 in DNA: TGCAGCGTTGCCGGGTGGGGGGATCAGCCCCAGCATTTT. Translation: CSVAGWGDQPQHF.

The rearrangement links TRBV19 to TRBJ1-5; no clear D gene. The CDR3 has 15 residues. Germline-derived CDR1 and CDR2 are LNHDA and SQIVND (reference sequence). Trimming removed 5 bases at V and 0 bases at J, with 11 bases between. The CDR3 sequence is CASSAGRSSNQPQHF. CDR3 DNA: TGTGCCAGTAGTGCGGGCCGGAGTAGCAATCAGCCCCAGCATTTT.

The chain recombines TRBV19 with TRBJ2-5, with a weak D call TRBD2 (6 bases). The germline V gene has CDR1 LNHDA and CDR2 SQIVND (reference sequence). Trimming stripped 3 bases from V and 5 bases from J, with 13 bases between. The CDR3 covers 14 residues. The CDR3 region has the DNA TGTGCCAGTAGTATCCCGGGAGTCCGGGAGACCCAGTACTTC. This sequence encodes CASSIPGVRETQYF.

The V call is TRBV7-9, the J call TRBJ1-1; D is ambiguous. CDR3 size: 14 residues. Trimming cost V 7 bases and J 0 bases, with 12 bases left between them. Germline V gene data show CDR1 as SEHNR and CDR2 as FQNEAQ (reference sequence). This chain's CDR3 is CASTFLPMNTEAFF. As DNA, the CDR3 is TGTGCCAGCACGTTCCTACCCATGAACACTGAAGCTTTCTTT.

The chain recombines TRBV6-7 with TRBJ2-1, with D possibly TRBD2 on 5 matching bases. TRBV6-7 is designated an ORF whose function remains uncertain. There are 12 residues in the CDR3. Trimming took 9 bases from V and 9 from J, leaving 15 bases between them. DNA for the CDR3: TGTGCCAGGGAGGCCAGTTGTACTGAGCAGTTCTTC. Translated, it gives CAREASCTEQFF.

The chain's CDR3 is CASSLASDTQYF. The CDR3 nucleotides are TGTGCCAGCAGCTTGGCCTCAGATACGCAGTATTTT. The chain has TRBV5-5 and TRBJ2-3; the D is unclear. The germline V and J ends were trimmed by 0 bases and 4 bases, with 3 bases remaining between them. Germline V gene sequence: CDR1 SGHKS, CDR2 YYEKEE (reference sequence). CDR3 length equals 12 residues. The full variable domain, its missing parts supplied by reference TRBV5-5 and TRBJ2-3, is DAGVTQSPTHLIKTRGQQVTLRCSPISGHKSVSWYQQVLGQGPQFIFQYYEKEERGRGNFPDRFSARQFPNYSSELNVNALLLGDSALYLCASSLASDTQYFGPGTRLTVL.

V gene TRBV4-1 combines with J gene TRBJ2-3, with 9 bases identical to TRBD2. CDR3 length equals 19 residues. Germline values: CDR1 MGHRA, CDR2 YSYEKL. The junction had 19 bases not matched to a gene; V was cut back by 4 bases and J by 5 bases. For the CDR3, the DNA is TGCGCCAGCAGCCTCCGGACGTTGCGGCGGGAGGGGTCCCTAGATACGCAGTATTTT. It specifies CASSLRTLRREGSLDTQYF.

The gene calls are TRBV9 and TRBJ2-5, with 14 bases identical to TRBD2. The CDR3 has 18 residues. Germline V gives CDR1 SGDLS, CDR2 YYNGEE. With 0 bases clipped from V and 0 bases from J, the junction kept 4 bases outside the gene matches. The CDR3 nucleotides read TGTGCCAGCAGCGTAGCTGGACTAGCGGGAGGAAACCAAGAGACCCAGTACTTC. As protein: CASSVAGLAGGNQETQYF.

The chain combines TRBV29-1 with TRBJ2-5; 9 nucleotides line up with TRBD2. J gave up 1 base and V 6 bases, and 12 bases lay outside the gene matches. In germline, CDR1 is SQVTM, CDR2 ANQGSEA. This CDR3 has 16 amino acids. Here the CDR3 reads CSVRLLAGASQETQYF. The DNA for the CDR3 is TGCAGCGTACGTCTCTTAGCGGGAGCTTCCCAAGAGACCCAGTACTTC.

V is TRBV7-8 and J is TRBJ2-5; 8 bases fit TRBD1. The DNA end is a closer match to TRBJ2-7, so the J assignment may be wrong. The CDR3 spans 16 residues. Germline V gives CDR1 SGHVS, CDR2 FQNEAQ. The CDR3 DNA reads TGTGCCAGCAGCTTACGTATTGGACAGGGATCCTACGAGCAGTACTTC. Translation: CASSLRIGQGSYEQYF.

V is TRBV9 and J is TRBJ2-1; D gene unclear. This CDR3 has 14 residues. Trimming left V 2 bases short and J 4 bases short, with 10 bases between. Germline V lookup: CDR1 SGDLS, CDR2 YYNGEE. The CDR3 loop is CASSVGGAYNEQFF. The CDR3, as DNA: TGTGCCAGCAGCGTTGGCGGTGCTTACAATGAGCAGTTCTTC.

This sequence joins TRBV19 and TRBJ1-5; D gene unclear. The germline CDR1 and CDR2 sequences are LNHDA and SQIVND (reference sequence). V was pared by 4 bases and J by 7 bases, with 23 bases between. CDR3 length equals 17 residues. CDR3 bases: TGTGCCAGTAGTAATCCAACCCGCGGAGGGTCAAACCAGCCCCAGCATTTT. Protein sequence: CASSNPTRGGSNQPQHF.

This rearrangement joins TRBV11-2 to TRBJ1-1, with 7 bases matching TRBD1. This CDR3 is 15 amino acids long. V shed 7 bases and J 1 base; nucleotides not matched to a gene: 9. Looked up from germline, CDR1 is SGHAT and CDR2 is FQNNGV. The CDR3 loop is CASTTTTGRNTEAFF. The CDR3 DNA reads TGTGCCAGCACCACTACGACAGGGCGGAACACTGAAGCTTTCTTT.

The rearrangement links TRBV6-7 to TRBJ1-1, with a tentative D call TRBD1 (6 bases). TRBV6-7 is an ORF; its function is uncertain. This CDR3 spans 18 amino acids. V was cut by 4 bases and J by 5 bases, with 26 bases left in between. CDR3 DNA: TGTGCCAGCAGTTTTCTTCGGCCGGGACACCATGAAGAGACTGAAGCTTTCTTT. This codes for CASSFLRPGHHEETEAFF.

The gene calls are TRBV11-2 and TRBJ2-1, with 7 nucleotides matching TRBD2. Germline V gives CDR1 SGHAT, CDR2 FQNNGV. The CDR3 contains 17 residues. V shed 2 bases, J shed 0 bases, and the junction held 7 bases outside the gene matches. The CDR3 reads CASSLRLAVLSYNEQFF. CDR3 bases: TGTGCCAGCAGCTTAAGGCTAGCGGTACTCTCCTACAATGAGCAGTTCTTC.

The chain is built from TRBV7-9 and TRBJ2-7; D possibly corresponds to TRBD2 (6 bases). Germline V gene sequence: CDR1 SEHNR, CDR2 FQNEAQ (reference sequence). V gave up 5 bases and J gave up 2 bases, with 16 bases separating them. The CDR3 has 15 amino acids. The chain's CDR3 is CASSPRSVAAYEQYF. CDR3 bases: TGTGCCAGCAGCCCCCGCTCTGTAGCGGCCTACGAGCAGTACTTC.

The rearrangement uses TRBV21-1 and TRBJ1-1; TRBD1 was called by the table and not checked on the DNA. TRBV21-1 corresponds to a pseudogene. The CDR3 totals 19 residues. CDR3 coding DNA: TGTGCCAGCAGCAAATTCGCCGGGACAGGGGGCATCTTATTCGGTGAAGCTTTCTTT. Translating it yields CASSKFAGTGGILFGEAFF.

The CDR3 is CASSLEGASGPDTQYF. CDR3 nucleotide sequence: TGTGCCAGCAGCTTGGAAGGGGCTAGCGGCCCCGATACGCAGTATTTT. The chain combines TRBV5-4 with TRBJ2-3; the match to TRBD2 covers 7 bases. V was clipped by 0 bases and J by 6 bases; unmatched bases: 10. The CDR3 has 16 amino acids. Germline V gives CDR1 SGHNT, CDR2 YYREEE (reference sequence).

The V gene is TRBV25-1, the J gene TRBJ1-1; 8 bases match TRBD1. The CDR3 contains 14 residues. The germline V gene encodes CDR1 MGHDK and CDR2 SYGVNS. V trimming: 4 bases; J trimming: 7 bases; junction bases outside the gene matches: 8. As DNA, the CDR3 is TGTGCCAGCAGTGGGACGACAGGGGTTAATGAAGCTTTCTTT. It is translated as CASSGTTGVNEAFF.

V and J are TRBV6-5 and TRBJ2-2, with 7 positions matching TRBD1. CDR1 MNHEY and CDR2 SVGAGI come from the germline V gene. The V and J ends lost 8 bases and 2 bases, in that order; junction bases with no gene match: 8. This CDR3 contains 15 residues. Here the CDR3 reads CASASTGLNTGELFF. The CDR3 nucleotides read TGTGCCAGCGCCTCGACAGGGTTAAACACCGGGGAGCTGTTTTTT.